The clone carrying this T cell receptor (beta chain) appeared a few times. Antigen specificity is unknown. The CDR3 totals 14 residues. The V gene lost 4 bases and the J gene lost 3 bases, with 10 bases spanning the gap. Germline assignment: CDR1 MDHEN and CDR2 SYDVKM. These data are taken from a study of T cell repertoires in cytomegalovirus infection. Across the whole study: Selected CMV epitopes included recently identified HLA-C-restricted ones as well as well-studied HLA-B-restricted ones. Public signatures in TCR beta pointed to CMV infection and matching HLA type.

MiXCR was run by TCRdb on the reads, yielding one entry per CDR3 protein. The sample includes around 500,000 distinct CDR3 sequences, approximately 40% of them seen just once. Study-wide results and limits: HLA-C-restricted CMV clonotypes gave the most frequent clonotype in two of eight donors. There were carriers of CMV plus the relevant HLA, and cumulative public TCR beta family frequency identified them.

The genes are TRBV28 and TRBJ1-5; no clear D. This receptor was taken from a human donor in good health (CMV status not recorded). Some clones in this sample may be carry-over from other donors' samples. The specimen was cultured PBMCs, collected from culture after CMV antigen stimulation. The CDR3 DNA follows: TGTGCCAGCAGTTCCCATTTCACCAATCAGCCCCAGCATTTT. Translated: CASSSHFTNQPQHF. The variable domain in full, with the rest retrieved from reference TRBV28 and TRBJ1-5, is DVKVTQSSRYLVKRTGEKVFLECVQDMDHENMFWYRQDPGLGLRLIYFSYDVKMKEKGDIPEGYSVSREKKERFSLILESASTNQTSMYLCASSSHFTNQPQHFGDGTRLSIL.